A selection of T cell receptor beta chains follows, all from one sample in a study of regulatory T cells in long-lasting Graves disease. Via MiXCR, TCRdb re-called the multiplex PCR reads, giving one row per CDR3 protein. The table records roughly 430,000 distinct CDR3 sequences, 21% of them present only once. The sample here was peripheral blood mononuclear cells (PBMCs), taken when the disease was refractory, from a patient treated with antithyroid drugs. The receptors derive from a female donor with Graves disease. CDR3s include the opening cysteine and the closing phenylalanine or tryptophan. Fields, in order: D gene, clone size, V gene, J gene, CDR3 DNA, CDR3 protein. D genes are given only for firm matches. Clone size appears in some rows only: once, few, many, or a class for an expanded clone.

TRBD2	many	TRBV12-3/TRBV12-4	TRBJ2-7	TGTGCCAGCAGTGATGGGACGGGAGGCTACGAGCAGTACTTC	CASSDGTGGYEQYF
.	.	TRBV7-9	TRBJ2-7	TGTGCCAGCAGTAACAGGGCGGAGAAGGGCGAGCAGTACTTC	CASSNRAEKGEQYF
TRBD1	.	TRBV28	TRBJ1-1	TGTGCCAGCAGCTTAGGGACAGGCCCCCTACACTCTGAAGCTTTCTTT	CASSLGTGPLHSEAFF
.	many	TRBV28	TRBJ2-2	TGTGCCACCCTAGGGGGGAACGCCGGGGAGCTGTTTTTT	CATLGGNAGELFF
.	many	TRBV2	TRBJ2-7	TGTGCCAGCATAGGCAGGACCTACGAGCAGTACTTC	CASIGRTYEQYF
TRBD2	many	TRBV28	TRBJ2-1	TGTGCCAGCAGCTTGGGTGGATGGAGCGGGGGTTACAATGAGCAGTTCTTC	CASSLGGWSGGYNEQFF
TRBD1	many	TRBV6-1	TRBJ1-5	TGTGCCAGCAGGACAGGGAGCCAGCCCCAGCATTTT	CASRTGSQPQHF
TRBD2	.	TRBV3-1	TRBJ2-7	TGTGCCAGCAGCCCGCGGGAGGTCACAGGCGAGCAGTACTTC	CASSPREVTGEQYF
.	few	TRBV12-3/TRBV12-4	TRBJ1-1	TGTGCCAGCACCCTATCCCCGAACACTGAAGCTTTCTTT	CASTLSPNTEAFF
TRBD2	.	TRBV9	TRBJ2-2	TGTGCCAGCAGCGTAGCTAGCGGGGGCAACACCGGGGAGCTGTTTTTT	CASSVASGGNTGELFF
.	many	TRBV12-3/TRBV12-4	TRBJ2-5	TGTGCCAGCAGTTTGCAGGGTGAGACCCAGTACTTC	CASSLQGETQYF
.	many	TRBV6-1	TRBJ1-4	TGTGCCAGCATGGCGGCCAGGGGACGAGAAAAACTGTTTTTT	CASMAARGREKLFF
TRBD1	few	TRBV28	TRBJ2-3	TGTGCCAGCAGGCCGAGGGGGCGCGTCGGAGATACGCAGTATTTT	CASRPRGRVGDTQYF
.	.	TRBV5-5	TRBJ1-1	TGTGCCAGCAGCCGTGGGGGGGAGGCTGAAGCTTTCTTT	CASSRGGEAEAFF
TRBD2	.	TRBV28	TRBJ2-3	TGTGCCAGCAGTCCCACTAGCGCCGAACGAGGAGTAGATACGCAGTATTTT	CASSPTSAERGVDTQYF
TRBD1	.	TRBV18	TRBJ1-1	TGTGCCAGCTCACCTTTAGAGAGACAGGGGGCGCGAGTCACTGAAGCTTTCTTT	CASSPLERQGARVTEAFF
.	.	TRBV28	TRBJ2-4	TGTGCCATCGAAGACAGGAAAAACATTCAGTACTTC	CAIEDRKNIQYF
.	many	TRBV11-2	TRBJ1-2	TGTGCCAGCAGCGAGAACTGGGACAACTATGGCTACACCTTC	CASSENWDNYGYTF
.	.	TRBV28	TRBJ2-3	TGTGCCAGCAGTCCCGGGGAGTCGGCAGATACGCAGTATTTT	CASSPGESADTQYF
TRBD2	few	TRBV7-6	TRBJ2-2	TGTGCCAGCAGGACTAGCGATATCGGGGAGCTGTTTTTT	CASRTSDIGELFF
TRBD1	once	TRBV27	TRBJ2-3	TGTGCCAGCAGTTTATTACAGGGGGCATTTGATACGCAGTATTTT	CASSLLQGAFDTQYF
TRBD2	few	TRBV19	TRBJ2-7	TGTGCCAGTAGCCCCCCGGGGCGGGAGGTCTACGAGCAGTACTTC	CASSPPGREVYEQYF
.	few	TRBV27	TRBJ2-2	TGTGCCAGCAGTCCTTATAGCGGAGAGAACACCGGGGAGCTGTTTTTT	CASSPYSGENTGELFF
TRBD1	many	TRBV20-1	TRBJ2-7	TGCAGTGCTAGAGATGTGTTGGGCAGGGGGCTTGAGCAGTACTTC	CSARDVLGRGLEQYF
.	many	TRBV20-1	TRBJ2-2	TGCAGTGCTAGGGACCCGGGACGAGACACCGGGGAGCTGTTTTTT	CSARDPGRDTGELFF
.	many	TRBV7-8	TRBJ1-5	TGTGCCAGCAGCTTAGCGGACGGAGATTCCTTAAATCAGCCCCAGCATTTT	CASSLADGDSLNQPQHF
.	.	TRBV7-7	TRBJ2-5	TGTGCTAGCAGCTTAGTCTTAGGGGGGTCAGAGACCCAGTACTTC	CASSLVLGGSETQYF
TRBD1	many	TRBV19	TRBJ2-2	TGTGCCAGTAGTAGAGGATCGGGACAGGTTAACACCGGGGAGCTGTTTTTT	CASSRGSGQVNTGELFF
.	many	TRBV24-1	TRBJ2-1	TGTGCCACCAGTGATTTGAATGAGCAGTTCTTC	CATSDLNEQFF
.	many	TRBV6-1	TRBJ2-2	TGTGCCAGCAGGGATCTGCACGGGGAGCTGTTTTTT	CASRDLHGELFF
TRBD2	few	TRBV19	TRBJ2-2	TGTGCCAGTAGAAAAGCGGGAGGGCCTGTGACCGGGGAGCTGTTTTTT	CASRKAGGPVTGELFF
TRBD1	many	TRBV28	TRBJ2-5	TGTGCCAGCAGTCTGCCGGGACAGGGAGAGACCCAGTACTTC	CASSLPGQGETQYF
.	many	TRBV27	TRBJ2-7	TGTGCCAGCAGTTTATCGCCAGGGGTCTACGAGCAGTACTTC	CASSLSPGVYEQYF
TRBD1	many	TRBV11-2	TRBJ1-5	TGTGCCAGCAGCAGTCAGGGGGCCGGCCAGCCCCAGCATTTT	CASSSQGAGQPQHF
TRBD2	many	TRBV2	TRBJ2-2	TGTGCCAGCAACCGGGACTATATCACCGGGGAGCTGTTTTTT	CASNRDYITGELFF
TRBD1	many	TRBV28	TRBJ2-7	TGTGCCAGCAGGACAGGACAGGGTGTTTCCTACGAGCAGTACTTC	CASRTGQGVSYEQYF
.	many	TRBV12-3/TRBV12-4	TRBJ1-2	TGTGCCAGCACCTTCGCCGACAGGTTTAACTATGGCTACACCTTC	CASTFADRFNYGYTF
TRBD1	many	TRBV28	TRBJ1-5	TGTGCCATCGATCGACAGGGGGTTCAGCCCCAGCATTTT	CAIDRQGVQPQHF